These 10 T cell receptor beta chains originate from one sample sequenced in a study of cytomegalovirus exposure and HLA in healthy donors. The PCR had 60 Vbeta and 13 Jbeta primers. This table comes from immunoSEQ multiplex PCR, and its TCRdb copy is limited to in-frame clones, with some not included. Of under 90,000 clones detected, about 70% appear once; the ten largest clones hold approximately 7.6%. Sequencing was carried out using PBMCs. The receptors were gathered from a man aged 35 to 55 in good health and CMV-seropositive.

The chain combines TRBV6-1 with TRBJ1-1, with D uncertain. Germline V gene sequence: CDR1 MNHNS, CDR2 SASEGT. CDR3 length: 13 amino acids. With 4 bases removed from V and 4 bases from J, the gap between germline ends came to 10 bases. The DNA for the CDR3 is TGTGCCAGCAGTGTTCTGTGGAGCACTGAAGCTTTCTTT. It encodes CASSVLWSTEAFF.

This clone appeared a single time. The rearrangement uses TRBV5-4 and TRBJ1-4, with unresolved D. The CDR3 is made up of 14 amino acids. Germline assignment: CDR1 SGHNT and CDR2 YYREEE (reference sequence). Deletions cut 3 bases from V and 8 bases from J, with 14 bases between. Here the CDR3 reads CASSSPGAREKLFF. In DNA form, the CDR3 reads TGTGCCAGCAGCTCCCCGGGAGCTCGAGAAAAACTGTTTTTT.

The chain uses TRBV29-1 and TRBJ1-2; 7 nucleotides align to TRBD1. CDR3 length: 14 amino acids. V shed 7 bases and J 6 bases; nucleotides not matched to a gene: 14. Germline V CDR1 and CDR2: SQVTM, ANQGSEA. The CDR3 bases are TGCAGCGCTCTCTCCCTAGGCAGGGGGGATGGCTACACCTTC. Its protein is CSALSLGRGDGYTF.

This clone has just a few counts. This chain uses TRBV29-1 with TRBJ1-1, with TRBD1 identical over 7 bases. The ends lost 5 bases at V and 2 bases at J; junction bases unmatched: 5. CDR3 length: 13 residues. Germline V gives CDR1 SQVTM, CDR2 ANQGSEA. The CDR3 loop is CSVMDRKNTEAFF. CDR3 sequence (DNA): TGCAGCGTTATGGACAGGAAAAACACTGAAGCTTTCTTT. Looking up the rest from reference TRBV29-1 and TRBJ1-1 gives the full variable domain: SAVISQKPSRDICQRGTSLTIQCQVDSQVTMMFWYRQQPGQSLTLIATANQGSEATYESGFVIDKFPISRPNLTFSTLTVSNMSPEDSSIYLCSVMDRKNTEAFFGQGTRLTVV.

This sequence joins TRBV30 and TRBJ1-1, with no clear D. Germline V gene lookup returns CDR1 GTSNPN and CDR2 SVGIG (reference sequence). The CDR3 runs to 13 residues. V was pared by 0 bases and J by 1 base, with 6 bases between. This CDR3 is CAWSVLPNTEAFF. The DNA for the CDR3 is TGTGCCTGGAGTGTACTCCCGAACACTGAAGCTTTCTTT.

The rearrangement links TRBV27 to TRBJ2-7, with D perhaps TRBD2 (5 bases). This CDR3 spans 13 amino acids. The V and J ends lost 9 bases and 0 bases respectively, with 12 bases between them. Germline lookup yields CDR1 MNHEY and CDR2 SMNVEV (reference sequence). CDR3 nucleotide sequence: TGTGCCAGGTTGACAACTAGCTCCTACGAGCAGTACTTC. Its protein is CARLTTSSYEQYF.

The chain has TRBV18 and TRBJ1-5; the match to TRBD1 covers 7 bases. CDR1 is KGHSH, CDR2 LQKENI, per germline. With 4 bases clipped from V and 3 bases from J, the junction kept 3 bases outside the gene matches. The CDR3 consists of 14 residues. The CDR3 here is CASSLQGNNQPQHF. Written as DNA, the CDR3 is TGTGCCAGCTCACTACAGGGGAACAATCAGCCCCAGCATTTT.

This sequence joins TRBV19 and TRBJ2-2; D is unresolved. The CDR3 length is 12 residues. CDR1 LNHDA and CDR2 SQIVND come from the germline V gene (reference sequence). V gave up 7 bases and J gave up 6 bases, with 9 bases separating them. Written as DNA, the CDR3 is TGTGCCAGTACGGTTGAAGCCGGGGAGCTGTTTTTT. It specifies CASTVEAGELFF.

The V call is TRBV5-1, the J call TRBJ1-2, with TRBD1 matching over 9 bases. The length of the CDR3 is 15 residues. J gave up 4 bases and V 0 bases, and 4 bases lay outside the gene matches. CDR1 is SGHRS, CDR2 YFSETQ, per germline. CDR3 bases: TGCGCCAGCAGCTTGGGGGACAGGGCCGGCTATGGCTACACCTTC. As protein: CASSLGDRAGYGYTF. The full variable domain, its missing parts supplied by reference TRBV5-1 and TRBJ1-2, is KAGVTQTPRYLIKTRGQQVTLSCSPISGHRSVSWYQQTPGQGLQFLFEYFSETQRNKGNFPGRFSGRQFSNSRSEMNVSTLELGDSALYLCASSLGDRAGYGYTFGSGTRLTVV.

The V call is TRBV9, the J call TRBJ1-3; TRBD1 aligns across 9 bases. Germline V gives CDR1 SGDLS, CDR2 YYNGEE. V lost 5 bases, J lost 3 bases, and 6 bases stayed unmatched. The CDR3 extends over 15 amino acids. CDR3 region: CASSATGGGGNTIYF. In nucleotides, the CDR3 is TGTGCCAGCAGTGCCACAGGGGGCGGTGGAAACACCATATATTTT.